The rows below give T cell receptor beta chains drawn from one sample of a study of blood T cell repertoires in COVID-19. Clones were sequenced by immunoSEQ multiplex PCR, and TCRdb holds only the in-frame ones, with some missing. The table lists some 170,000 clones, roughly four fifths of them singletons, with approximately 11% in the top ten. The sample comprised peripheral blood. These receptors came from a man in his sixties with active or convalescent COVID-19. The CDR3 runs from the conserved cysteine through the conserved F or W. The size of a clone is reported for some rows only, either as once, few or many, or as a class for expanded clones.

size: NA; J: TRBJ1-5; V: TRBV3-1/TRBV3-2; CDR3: CASSPRAGGVNQPQHF
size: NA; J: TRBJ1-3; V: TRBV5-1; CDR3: CASSLGQLSSGNTIYF
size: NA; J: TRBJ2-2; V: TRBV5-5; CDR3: CASSSRTSPGGELFF
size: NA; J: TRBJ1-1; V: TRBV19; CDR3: CASMGGSYEAFF
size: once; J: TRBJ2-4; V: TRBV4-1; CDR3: CASSQEEFQGVAKNIQYF
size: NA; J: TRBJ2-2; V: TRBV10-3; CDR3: CAIRRTSGGANTGELFF
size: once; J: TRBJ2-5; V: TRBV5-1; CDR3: CASSVQGRETQYF
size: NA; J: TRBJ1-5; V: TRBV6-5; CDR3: CASSTRQVGNQPQHF
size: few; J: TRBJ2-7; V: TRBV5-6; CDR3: CASTKEGYEQYF
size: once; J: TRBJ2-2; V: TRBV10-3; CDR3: CAASGTGTTTGELFF
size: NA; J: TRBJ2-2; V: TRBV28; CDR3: CASSPTGGLTGELFF
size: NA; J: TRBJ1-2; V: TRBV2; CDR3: CASSETGHGYTF
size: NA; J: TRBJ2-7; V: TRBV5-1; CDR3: CASTVRPHEQYF
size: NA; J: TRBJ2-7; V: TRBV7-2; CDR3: CASSLVQAASYEQYF
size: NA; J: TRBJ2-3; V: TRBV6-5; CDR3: CASSLQPHITDTQYF
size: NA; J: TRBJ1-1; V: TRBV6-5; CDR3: CASSYSGQGAAFF
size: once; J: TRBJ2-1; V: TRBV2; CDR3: CASISGGADEQFF
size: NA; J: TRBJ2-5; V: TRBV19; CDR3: CATSWLEFGKVTQYF
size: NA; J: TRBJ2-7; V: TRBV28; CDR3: CASSLTSGRYYEQYF
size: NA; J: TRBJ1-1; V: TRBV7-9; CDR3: CASSSGTGETEAFF
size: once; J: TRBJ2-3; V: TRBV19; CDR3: CASSVADTQYF
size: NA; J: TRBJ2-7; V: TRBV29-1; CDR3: CSGSTREEQYF
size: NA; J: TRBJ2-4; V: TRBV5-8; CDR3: CASSLQGARKNIQYF
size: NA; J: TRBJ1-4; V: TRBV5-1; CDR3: CASSLAETGSEKLFF
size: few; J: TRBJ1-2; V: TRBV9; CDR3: CASSPTGSEYGYTF
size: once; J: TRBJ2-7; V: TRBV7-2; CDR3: CASRRSRDSSYEQYF
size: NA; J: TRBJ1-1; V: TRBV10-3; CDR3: CAIRDRDSSLGGTEAFF
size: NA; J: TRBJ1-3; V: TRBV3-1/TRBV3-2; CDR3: CASSLGQGIPIYF